The T cell receptor (beta chain) described here comes from a study of T-cell reconstitution after alpha-beta-depleted transplantation in children. The TCRbeta library incorporated unique molecular identifiers. TCRdb re-called the PCR reads with MiXCR, one entry per CDR3 protein. The table records about 610,000 distinct CDR3 sequences, 10% to 13% of them present only once. This clonotype was detected a few times. Germline CDR1 is DFQATT and CDR2 is SNEGSKA (reference sequence). V shed 1 base, J shed 3 bases, and the junction held 9 bases outside the gene matches. This CDR3 has 16 amino acids. The chain employs TRBV20-1 and TRBJ2-1, with 7 positions matching TRBD1. The clonotype originates from a human donor who donated a stem cell graft to a child with acute myeloid leukemia. Material: PBMCs from the stem cell graft donor, obtained from the stem cell graft. The DNA for the CDR3 is TGCAGTGCTAGAGCAAGGACAGGCCAGAGCTACAATGAGCAGTTCTTC. Translation gives CSARARTGQSYNEQFF.